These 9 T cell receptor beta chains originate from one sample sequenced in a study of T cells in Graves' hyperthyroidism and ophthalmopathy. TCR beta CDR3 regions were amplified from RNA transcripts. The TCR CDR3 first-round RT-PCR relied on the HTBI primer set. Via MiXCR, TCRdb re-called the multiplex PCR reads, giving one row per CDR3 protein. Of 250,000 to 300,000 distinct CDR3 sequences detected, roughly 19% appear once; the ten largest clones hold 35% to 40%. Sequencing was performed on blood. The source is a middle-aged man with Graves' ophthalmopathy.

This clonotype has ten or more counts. The CDR3: CSAWVNTEAFF. The CDR3 coding sequence is TGCAGCGCCTGGGTGAACACTGAAGCTTTCTTT. The chain joins TRBV29-1 to TRBJ1-1; D uncertain. The V and J ends lost 7 bases and 0 bases respectively, with 6 bases between them. CDR1 is SQVTM, CDR2 ANQGSEA, per germline. CDR3 size: 11 residues.

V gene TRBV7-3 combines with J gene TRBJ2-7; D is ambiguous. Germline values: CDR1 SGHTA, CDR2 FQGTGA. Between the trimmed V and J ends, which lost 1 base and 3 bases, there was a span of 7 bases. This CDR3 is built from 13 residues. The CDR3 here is CASSLNGGYEQYF. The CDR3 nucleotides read TGTGCCAGCAGCTTAAACGGCGGCTACGAGCAGTACTTC.

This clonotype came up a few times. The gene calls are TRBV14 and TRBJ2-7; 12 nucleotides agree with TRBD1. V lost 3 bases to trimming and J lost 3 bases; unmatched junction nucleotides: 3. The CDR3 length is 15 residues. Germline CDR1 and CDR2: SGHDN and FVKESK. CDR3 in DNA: TGTGCCAGCAGCCAGGGACAGGGGGCTTTCTACGAGCAGTACTTC. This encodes CASSQGQGAFYEQYF.

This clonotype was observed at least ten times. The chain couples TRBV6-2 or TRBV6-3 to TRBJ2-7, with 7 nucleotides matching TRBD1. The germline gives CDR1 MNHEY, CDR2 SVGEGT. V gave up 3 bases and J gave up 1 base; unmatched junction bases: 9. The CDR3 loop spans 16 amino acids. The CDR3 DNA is TGTGCCAGCAGTTATTCGACAGGGAAAAATTCCTACGAGCAGTACTTC. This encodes CASSYSTGKNSYEQYF.

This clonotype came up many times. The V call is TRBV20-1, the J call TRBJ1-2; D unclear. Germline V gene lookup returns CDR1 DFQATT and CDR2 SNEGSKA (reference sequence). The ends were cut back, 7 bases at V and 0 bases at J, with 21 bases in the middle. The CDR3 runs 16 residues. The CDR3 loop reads CSGIGGSDGSNYGYTF. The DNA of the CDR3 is TGCAGTGGGATTGGCGGCAGCGATGGGTCTAACTATGGCTACACCTTC.

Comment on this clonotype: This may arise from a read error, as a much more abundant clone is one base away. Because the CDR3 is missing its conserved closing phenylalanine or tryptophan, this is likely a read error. For the CDR3, the DNA is TGCAGCGTTGAAGATCCATTTAGCGGGACCTACAATGAGCAGTTCTCC. This translates into CSVEDPFSGTYNEQFS. This chain links TRBV29-1 with TRBJ2-1, with TRBD2 matching 8 bases. Germline V gene data show CDR1 as SQVTM and CDR2 as ANQGSEA. Trimming at V came to 0 bases and at J to 2 bases, leaving 6 bases not matched to a gene. This CDR3 is built from 16 residues.

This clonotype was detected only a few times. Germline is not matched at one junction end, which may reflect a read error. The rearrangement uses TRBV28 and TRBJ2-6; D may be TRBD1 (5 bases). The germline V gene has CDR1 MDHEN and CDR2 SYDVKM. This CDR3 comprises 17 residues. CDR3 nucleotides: TGTGCCAGCAGCTTATTGGAGCGACCCTCTGGGGCCAACGTCCTGACTTTT. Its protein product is CASSLLERPSGANVLTF.

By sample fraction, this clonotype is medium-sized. The CDR3 reads CASEGVTTTEAFF. DNA for the CDR3: TGTGCCAGCGAGGGGGTGACGACCACTGAAGCTTTCTTT. The genes are TRBV6-1 and TRBJ1-1; possible D gene TRBD1, 6 bases. This CDR3 has 13 amino acids. V gave up 8 bases and J gave up 4 bases, with 14 bases separating them. Germline CDR1 is MNHNS and CDR2 is SASEGT.

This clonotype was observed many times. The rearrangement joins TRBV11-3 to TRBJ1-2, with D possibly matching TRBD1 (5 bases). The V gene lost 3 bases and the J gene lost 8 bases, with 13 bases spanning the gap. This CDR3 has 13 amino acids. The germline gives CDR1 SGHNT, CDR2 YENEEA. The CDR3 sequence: CASSFGQTWGYTF. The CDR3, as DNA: TGTGCCAGCAGCTTTGGACAAACGTGGGGCTACACCTTC.